This entry lists 17 T cell receptor beta chains sequenced from one sample in a study of T cells in Graves' hyperthyroidism and ophthalmopathy. The investigators amplified TCR beta CDR3 regions from RNA transcripts. The HTBI primer set drove a first-round RT-PCR of the TCR CDR3. TCRdb reanalysed the multiplex PCR reads using MiXCR and keeps one entry per CDR3 protein. The sample has 250,000 to 300,000 distinct CDR3 sequences, 12% to 15% seen once; the top ten hold approximately 7.9%. The sample taken for sequencing was blood. Every receptor here comes from a woman aged 40 to 49 with Graves' hyperthyroidism.

The chain carries TRBV19 and TRBJ2-2; the D call may be TRBD1 or TRBD2 (5 bases each). Germline V gene lookup returns CDR1 LNHDA and CDR2 SQIVND (reference sequence). This CDR3 has 15 residues. The V end lost 7 bases, the J end lost 6 bases, and 18 bases lay between the germline ends. The CDR3 nucleotides read TGTGCCAGTATTTGGGACGGCGGAACCCCCGGGGAGCTGTTTTTT. Protein: CASIWDGGTPGELFF. The complete variable domain, with remaining parts taken from reference TRBV19 and TRBJ2-2, reads DGGITQSPKYLFRKEGQNVTLSCEQNLNHDAMYWYRQDPGQGLRLIYYSQIVNDFQKGDIAEGYSVSREKKESFPLTVTSAQKNPTAFYLCASIWDGGTPGELFFGEGSRLTVL.

This clonotype was counted between two and nine times. The gene calls are TRBV20-1 and TRBJ2-3; 9 nucleotides match TRBD2. This CDR3 is built from 15 residues. Trimming cost V 0 bases and J 5 bases; bases outside gene matches: 6. The V gene's germline CDR1 is DFQATT and CDR2 SNEGSKA (reference sequence). CDR3 region: CSARDPSGTGDTQYF. The CDR3 coding sequence is TGCAGTGCTAGAGATCCTAGCGGGACGGGAGATACGCAGTATTTT.

In its sample, this clonotype was seen many times. The V call is TRBV18, the J call TRBJ1-1; D ambiguous. V was clipped by 4 bases and J by 1 base, with 10 bases between them. The CDR3 spans 14 residues. The V gene's germline CDR1 is KGHSH and CDR2 LQKENI. The CDR3 coding sequence is TGTGCCAGCTCACGAAACCTACAGAACACTGAAGCTTTCTTT. Translation: CASSRNLQNTEAFF.

The chain has TRBV19 and TRBJ2-7; 8 bases agree with TRBD2. This CDR3 has 13 amino acids. Losses at the gene ends were 3 bases for V and 3 bases for J; bases not matched to a gene: 1. Germline lookup yields CDR1 LNHDA and CDR2 SQIVND (reference sequence). The CDR3 region is CASSMAGGYEQYF. DNA of the CDR3: TGTGCCAGTAGTATGGCGGGGGGCTACGAGCAGTACTTC.

This clonotype was counted many times. The V and J genes are TRBV7-9 and TRBJ2-1; 7 bases are shared with TRBD2. This CDR3 comprises 16 residues. CDR1 is SEHNR, CDR2 FQNEAQ, per germline (reference sequence). V trimming: 4 bases; J trimming: 4 bases; junction bases outside the gene matches: 10. In nucleotides, the CDR3 is TGTGCCAGCAGCTCACCCCGGGACTACCCATACAATGAGCAGTTCTTC. Encoded protein: CASSSPRDYPYNEQFF.

This clonotype was counted many times. This chain connects TRBV3-1 to TRBJ2-5; D ambiguous. CDR3 length: 11 amino acids. V was cut by 5 bases and J by 5 bases, with 6 bases left in between. Germline V gives CDR1 LGHDT, CDR2 YNNKEL (reference sequence). The CDR3 nucleotides are TGTGCCAGCAGCGCGAGGGAGACCCAGTACTTC. Translating gives CASSARETQYF.

This clonotype was counted only a few times. CDR3 DNA sequence: TGCGCCAGCAGCCAAGGTGGACTAGCGGGAGCCGGGCAAAACAATGAGCAGTTCTTC. Protein product: CASSQGGLAGAGQNNEQFF. The V call is TRBV4-1, the J call TRBJ2-1, with 13 bases aligning to TRBD2. V dropped 1 base and J dropped 5; count of bases not matched to a gene: 11. This CDR3 has 19 amino acids. Germline CDR1 MGHRA, CDR2 YSYEKL.

This clonotype has a count of ten or more. The chain couples TRBV29-1 to TRBJ2-1; 9 bases match TRBD2. Germline V CDR1 and CDR2: SQVTM, ANQGSEA. After removal of 6 bases from V and 4 bases from J, the junction contained 13 bases not matched to a gene. The CDR3 is 16 amino acids. In nucleotides, the CDR3 is TGCAGCGTGGCGGGACTAGCCGACGAGCTTTACAATGAGCAGTTCTTC. Translated: CSVAGLADELYNEQFF.

This clonotype was counted at least ten times. The chain has TRBV6-1 and TRBJ1-1, with a possible D match to TRBD1 (5 bases). The V end lost 7 bases, the J end lost 0 bases, and 9 bases lay between the germline ends. CDR1 and CDR2 from the germline V gene are MNHNS and SASEGT. This CDR3 spans 13 amino acids. CDR3 sequence reads: CASTRGLNTEAFF. The CDR3 bases are TGTGCCAGCACTCGGGGCTTGAACACTGAAGCTTTCTTT.

The V and J genes are TRBV6-1 and TRBJ2-1; no clear D gene. The CDR3 consists of 13 residues. Germline CDR1 and CDR2: MNHNS and SASEGT. Deletions cut 6 bases from V and 4 bases from J, with 10 bases between. The CDR3 DNA sequence: TGTGCCAGCAGAGTAGATGGGTACAATGAGCAGTTCTTC. Translated, it gives CASRVDGYNEQFF.

This clonotype was observed at least ten times. This chain uses TRBV2 with TRBJ1-2, with a tentative D call TRBD1 (5 bases). Germline V lookup: CDR1 SNHLY, CDR2 FYNNEI. The CDR3 length is 18 residues. V was cut by 0 bases and J by 0 bases, with 17 bases left in between. The CDR3 loop reads CASSEALPGPATNYGYTF. The CDR3 DNA is TGTGCCAGCAGTGAAGCGCTTCCAGGGCCTGCCACTAACTATGGCTACACCTTC.

Ten or more counts support this clonotype. In DNA form, the CDR3 reads TGTGCCAGCAGTTTTCAGGAGAGCTCCTACGAGCAGTACTTC. Protein product: CASSFQESSYEQYF. This chain joins TRBV12-3 or TRBV12-4 and TRBJ2-7, with no clear D. V was trimmed by 3 bases and J by 0 bases, leaving 9 bases between them. The CDR3 totals 14 residues.

This clonotype was observed many times. J is TRBJ2-7 and V is TRBV10-3; D gene ambiguous. Trimming took off 3 bases at V and 0 bases at J, with 9 bases between the two ends. This CDR3 region has 14 residues. From germline, CDR1 is ENHRY and CDR2 SYGVKD. The CDR3 spells CAISEKGRSYEQYF. The DNA for the CDR3 is TGTGCCATCAGTGAAAAGGGCCGCTCCTACGAGCAGTACTTC.

About this clonotype itself: A read error is possible here, since a much larger clone lies one base away. This chain uses TRBV5-1 with TRBJ2-1; D is possibly TRBD2 (5 bases). The V gene's germline CDR1 is SGHRS and CDR2 YFSETQ. The CDR3 has 12 amino acids. Trimming removed 3 bases from V and 9 bases from J, with 10 bases in between. For the CDR3, the DNA is TGCGCCAGCAGCTCACTAGGCAGTGAGCAGTTCTTC. It encodes CASSSLGSEQFF.

This clonotype was counted ten times or more. The chain joins TRBV12-3 or TRBV12-4 to TRBJ2-7, with D possibly being TRBD1 (5 bases). This CDR3 is 13 amino acids long. The germline V and J ends were trimmed by 2 bases and 4 bases, with 9 bases remaining between them. The CDR3 DNA reads TGTGCCAGCAGTTTAAGGGGTGGATACGAGCAGTACTTC. Protein: CASSLRGGYEQYF.

This clonotype was recorded at least ten times. This chain uses TRBV12-3 or TRBV12-4 with TRBJ2-7; D remains unclear. CDR3 length: 14 amino acids. V was cut by 5 bases and J by 3 bases, with 14 bases left in between. CDR3: CASSPSRAYYEQYF. The CDR3 DNA is TGTGCCAGCAGTCCCAGCCGAGCCTACTACGAGCAGTACTTC.

This clonotype occurred many times. The V gene is TRBV11-2, the J gene TRBJ2-1; D possibly corresponds to TRBD2 (6 bases). V was pared by 5 bases and J by 3 bases, with 14 bases between. This CDR3 comprises 15 residues. Germline V gives CDR1 SGHAT, CDR2 FQNNGV. The chain's CDR3 is CASSSSGTHYNEQFF. In DNA form, the CDR3 reads TGTGCCAGCAGCAGTAGCGGCACACACTACAATGAGCAGTTCTTC. Based on the CDR3 plus reference TRBV11-2 and TRBJ2-1, the full variable domain is EAGVAQSPRYKIIEKRQSVAFWCNPISGHATLYWYQQILGQGPKLLIQFQNNGVVDDSQLPKDRFSAERLKGVDSTLKIQPAKLEDSAVYLCASSSSGTHYNEQFFGPGTRLTVL.